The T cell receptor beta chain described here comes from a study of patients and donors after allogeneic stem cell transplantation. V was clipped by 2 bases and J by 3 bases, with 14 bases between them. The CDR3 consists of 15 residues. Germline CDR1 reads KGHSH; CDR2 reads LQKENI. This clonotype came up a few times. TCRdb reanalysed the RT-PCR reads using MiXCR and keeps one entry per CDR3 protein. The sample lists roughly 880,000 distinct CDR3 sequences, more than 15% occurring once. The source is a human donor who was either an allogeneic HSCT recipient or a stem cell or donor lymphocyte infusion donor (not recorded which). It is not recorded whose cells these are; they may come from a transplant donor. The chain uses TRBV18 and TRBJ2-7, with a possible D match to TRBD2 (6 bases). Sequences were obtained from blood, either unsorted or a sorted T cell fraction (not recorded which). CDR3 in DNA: TGTGCCAGCTCACCAGATCTGGGGAGGATCTACGAGCAGTACTTC. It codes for CASSPDLGRIYEQYF.